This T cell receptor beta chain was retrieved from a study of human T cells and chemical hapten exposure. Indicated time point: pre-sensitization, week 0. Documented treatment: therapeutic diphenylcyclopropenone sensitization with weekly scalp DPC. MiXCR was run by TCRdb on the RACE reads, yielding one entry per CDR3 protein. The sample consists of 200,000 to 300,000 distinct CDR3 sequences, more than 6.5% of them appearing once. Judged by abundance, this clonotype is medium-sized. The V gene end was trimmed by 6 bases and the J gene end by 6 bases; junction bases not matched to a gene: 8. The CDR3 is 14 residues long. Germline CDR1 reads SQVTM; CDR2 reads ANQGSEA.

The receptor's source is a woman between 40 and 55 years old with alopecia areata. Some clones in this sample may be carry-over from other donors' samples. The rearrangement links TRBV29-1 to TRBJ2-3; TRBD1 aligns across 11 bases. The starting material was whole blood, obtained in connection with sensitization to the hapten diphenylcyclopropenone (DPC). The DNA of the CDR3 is TGCAGCGTCCGGGACAGGGGGAGAAGGGATACGCAGTATTTT. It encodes CSVRDRGRRDTQYF.